This record looks at one TCR beta chain sequence and its context. Its antigen remains unidentified. These data originate in a study of graft-versus-host responses after intestinal transplantation. General study points: GvH clones appeared in recipient marrow, some first in ileum or blood.

The method was immunoSEQ multiplex PCR; TCRdb's version includes in-frame clones alone and lacks a portion of them. The sample contains tens of thousands of clones, about 92% of which appear only once. This CDR3 contains 14 residues. The V segment lost 0 bases and the J segment 9 bases; nucleotides outside the gene matches: 6. CDR1 and CDR2 from the germline V gene are SGHRS and YFSETQ. The receptor comes from a human patient who received an intestinal transplant, so some T cells may come from the graft donor. This material consisted of PBMCs, taken 98 days after intestinal transplantation. The chain links TRBV5-1 to TRBJ1-5; 7 bases align to TRBD1. The CDR3 is CASSLEGAERPQHF. Here the CDR3 DNA reads TGCGCCAGCAGCTTGGAGGGGGCGGAGCGGCCCCAGCATTTT. The full variable domain, with the rest looked up from reference TRBV5-1 and TRBJ1-5, is KAGVTQTPRYLIKTRGQQVTLSCSPISGHRSVSWYQQTPGQGLQFLFEYFSETQRNKGNFPGRFSGRQFSNSRSEMNVSTLELGDSALYLCASSLEGAERPQHFGDGTRLSIL.